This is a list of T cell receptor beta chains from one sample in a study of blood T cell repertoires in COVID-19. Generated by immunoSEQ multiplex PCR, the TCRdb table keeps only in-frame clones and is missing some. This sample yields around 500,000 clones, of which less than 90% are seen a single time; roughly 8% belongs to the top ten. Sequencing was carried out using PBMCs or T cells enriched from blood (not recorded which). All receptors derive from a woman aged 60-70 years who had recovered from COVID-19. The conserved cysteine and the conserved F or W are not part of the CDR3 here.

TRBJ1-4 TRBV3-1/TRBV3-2 ASSAQQGITEKLF
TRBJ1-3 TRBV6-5 ASSRTLSGNTIY
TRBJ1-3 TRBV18 ASSPTSSGNTIY
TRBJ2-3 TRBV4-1 ASSQDYGTSSTDTQY
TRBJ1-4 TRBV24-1 ATSDQRTGTNEKLF
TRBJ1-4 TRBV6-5 ASSYSGSAGEKLF
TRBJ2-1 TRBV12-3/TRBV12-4 ASSLRDEQF
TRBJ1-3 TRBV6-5 ASSYRGEAGNTIY
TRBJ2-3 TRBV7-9 ASSLGGGLSTDTQY
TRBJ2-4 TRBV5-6 ASSLSPLAKNIQY
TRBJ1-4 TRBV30 AWSRGPEKLF
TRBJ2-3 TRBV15 ATSRDIGRGYTDTQY
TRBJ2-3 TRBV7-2 ASSQGQTSGGAADTQY
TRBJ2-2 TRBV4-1 ASSQRPGQEWTGELF
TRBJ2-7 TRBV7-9 ASSLHGTDPYEQY
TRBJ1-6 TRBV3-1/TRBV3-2 ASRLGTGGSPLH
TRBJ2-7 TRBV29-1 SVEGLPGGSSYEQY
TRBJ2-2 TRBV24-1 ATSDIGTGEYTGELF
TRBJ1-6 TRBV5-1 ASSSTTVDSPLH
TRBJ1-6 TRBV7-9 ASSFREGNSPLH
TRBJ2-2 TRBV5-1 ASSLDPDTGELF
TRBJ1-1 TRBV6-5 ASSSTAGATEAF
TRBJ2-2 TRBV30 ASNPSGVNTGELF
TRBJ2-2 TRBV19 ASTWTGSGELF
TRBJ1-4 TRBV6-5 ASSTGGNEKLF
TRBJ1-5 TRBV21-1 ASSKGARAGTYNQPQH
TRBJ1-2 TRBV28 ASSLTGYRGGVYGYT
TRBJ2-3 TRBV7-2 ASSSRGPSDTQY
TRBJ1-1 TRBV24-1 ATSDSGYTEAF
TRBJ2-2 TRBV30 AWKSGGFGTGELF
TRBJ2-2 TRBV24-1 ATSEAPGHQRGLGRTGELF
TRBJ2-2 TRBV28 ASRLSGGPLHTGELF
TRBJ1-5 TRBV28 ASSSPKDRGAQH
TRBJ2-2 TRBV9 ASSTGLAGGELF
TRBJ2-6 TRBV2 ASSFRQTLRGANVLT
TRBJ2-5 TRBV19 ASSPGTPMRETQY
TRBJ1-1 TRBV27 ASSHQGSTEAF
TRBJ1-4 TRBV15 ATSRDEGGRRTNEKLF
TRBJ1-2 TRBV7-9 ASRLDRDVNGYT
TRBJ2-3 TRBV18 ASSPSTGTTDTQY
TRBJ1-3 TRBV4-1 ASSRWGGIGNTIY
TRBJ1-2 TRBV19 ASSIGQYGYT
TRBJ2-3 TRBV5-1 ASSSSGGPVSDTQY
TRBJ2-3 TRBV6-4 ASSPTGTEDTQY
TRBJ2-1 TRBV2 ASSEGGRQF
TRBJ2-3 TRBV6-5 ASSSTSGPSTDTQY
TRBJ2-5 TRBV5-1 ASSLAGTGGETQY
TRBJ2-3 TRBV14 ASSNPGLGPDTQY
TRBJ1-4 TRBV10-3 ATQRGAGNEKLF
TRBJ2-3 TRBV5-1 ASSLVRDRKTDTQY
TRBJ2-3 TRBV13 ASSSNPLSTTDTQY
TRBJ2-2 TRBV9 ASSAVSFGELF
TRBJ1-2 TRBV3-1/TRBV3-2 ASRQGQQGNYGYT
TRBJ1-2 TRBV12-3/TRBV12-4 ASSFNPARDYT